The text below deals with one T cell receptor (beta chain). Clones were sequenced by immunoSEQ multiplex PCR, and TCRdb holds only the in-frame ones, with some missing. The table lists roughly 170,000 clones, about 91% of them singletons. The CDR3 runs 15 residues. CDR1 and CDR2 (germline): MNHEY, SMNVEV (reference sequence). V gave up 5 bases and J gave up 4 bases; unmatched junction bases: 5. This sample is drawn from a study of control samples from healthy donors and cancer patients. Input material: blood. The V gene is TRBV27, the J gene TRBJ2-2; 9 bases agree with TRBD1. The receptor was isolated from a woman aged 25 to 39 in good health. DNA for the CDR3: TGTGCCAGCAGTCCGAGACAGGGGGGCACCGGGGAGCTGTTTTTT. Amino acids: CASSPRQGGTGELFF.